This is a list of T cell receptor beta chains from one sample in a study of graft-versus-host responses after intestinal transplantation. For these receptors, no antigen is known. Profiled with immunoSEQ multiplex PCR; TCRdb holds only in-frame clones, not every one. The sample holds about 50,000 clones; nearly 95% are singletons and the top ten take over 2%. Sequencing used unstimulated CD4+ T cells sorted from spleen or lymph node cells, obtained before transplant. These receptors were obtained from a human donor who was the organ donor for an intestinal transplant. Each CDR3 is given with its conserved first and last residue. D genes are given only for firm matches. Clone size is not always given. Where it is, it says once, few, many or a class for expanded clones.

D gene: NA; V gene: TRBV2; J gene: TRBJ2-1; clone size: once; CDR3 protein: CASTLGRNIAYNEQFF; CDR3 DNA: TGTGCCAGCACTCTCGGTCGTAACATTGCCTACAATGAGCAGTTCTTC
D gene: NA; V gene: TRBV4-1; J gene: TRBJ1-5; clone size: NA; CDR3 protein: CASSPGTFNQPQHF; CDR3 DNA: TGCGCCAGCAGCCCGGGGACCTTCAATCAGCCCCAGCATTTT
D gene: NA; V gene: TRBV5-1; J gene: TRBJ2-5; clone size: NA; CDR3 protein: CASSFPGKETQYF; CDR3 DNA: TGCGCCAGCAGCTTTCCAGGGAAGGAGACCCAGTACTTC
D gene: NA; V gene: TRBV5-1; J gene: TRBJ1-1; clone size: NA; CDR3 protein: CASSRVGETEAFF; CDR3 DNA: TGCGCCAGCAGCCGGGTGGGGGAGACTGAAGCTTTCTTT
D gene: NA; V gene: TRBV4-2; J gene: TRBJ1-6; clone size: once; CDR3 protein: CASSQDLGFNSPLHF; CDR3 DNA: TGTGCCAGCAGCCAAGATCTAGGGTTTAATTCACCCCTCCACTTT
D gene: NA; V gene: TRBV19; J gene: TRBJ1-1; clone size: NA; CDR3 protein: CASSINREIHTEAFF; CDR3 DNA: TGTGCCAGTAGTATTAACAGGGAGATTCACACTGAAGCTTTCTTT
D gene: TRBD1; V gene: TRBV27; J gene: TRBJ2-7; clone size: NA; CDR3 protein: CASSGPGQGEAAYEQYF; CDR3 DNA: TGTGCCAGCAGTGGTCCGGGACAGGGAGAGGCTGCCTACGAGCAGTACTTC
D gene: NA; V gene: TRBV7-2; J gene: TRBJ2-1; clone size: NA; CDR3 protein: CASSSLATSYNEQFF; CDR3 DNA: TGTGCCAGCAGCTCCTTAGCTACTTCCTACAATGAGCAGTTCTTC
D gene: TRBD1; V gene: TRBV5-6; J gene: TRBJ1-1; clone size: NA; CDR3 protein: CASSPLTGRSTEAFF; CDR3 DNA: TGTGCCAGCAGCCCCCTGACAGGGAGATCTACTGAAGCTTTCTTT
D gene: NA; V gene: TRBV2; J gene: TRBJ2-7; clone size: NA; CDR3 protein: CASRTYEQYF; CDR3 DNA: TGTGCCAGCAGAACCTACGAGCAGTACTTC
D gene: TRBD1; V gene: TRBV18; J gene: TRBJ2-7; clone size: NA; CDR3 protein: CASSPLPGQGVDEQYF; CDR3 DNA: TGTGCCAGCTCACCATTGCCGGGACAGGGGGTCGACGAGCAGTACTTC
D gene: NA; V gene: TRBV5-1; J gene: TRBJ2-7; clone size: NA; CDR3 protein: CASSLVGEGSSYEQYF; CDR3 DNA: TGCGCCAGCAGCTTGGTTGGGGAAGGTAGCTCCTACGAGCAGTACTTC
D gene: NA; V gene: TRBV2; J gene: TRBJ1-5; clone size: NA; CDR3 protein: CASKYTGINQPQHF; CDR3 DNA: TGTGCCAGCAAGTATACAGGGATCAATCAGCCCCAGCATTTT
D gene: NA; V gene: TRBV18; J gene: TRBJ1-1; clone size: NA; CDR3 protein: CASSPGDTTEAFF; CDR3 DNA: TGTGCCAGCTCACCAGGGGATACCACTGAAGCTTTCTTT
D gene: TRBD2; V gene: TRBV11-2; J gene: TRBJ2-2; clone size: few; CDR3 protein: CAKRLAGGYGELFF; CDR3 DNA: TGTGCCAAACGACTAGCGGGAGGGTACGGGGAGCTGTTTTTT
D gene: NA; V gene: TRBV19; J gene: TRBJ1-1; clone size: NA; CDR3 protein: CASSIQGNTEAFF; CDR3 DNA: TGTGCCAGTAGTATACAGGGGAACACTGAAGCTTTCTTT
D gene: TRBD2; V gene: TRBV29-1; J gene: TRBJ2-5; clone size: NA; CDR3 protein: CSVRGWDQETQYF; CDR3 DNA: TGCAGCGTGCGGGGGTGGGACCAAGAGACCCAGTACTTC
D gene: TRBD2; V gene: TRBV10-3; J gene: TRBJ2-2; clone size: NA; CDR3 protein: CAISSTSGRTGELFF; CDR3 DNA: TGTGCCATCAGTTCTACTAGCGGGAGGACCGGGGAGCTGTTTTTT
D gene: NA; V gene: TRBV7-2; J gene: TRBJ2-1; clone size: NA; CDR3 protein: CASSPLKEQFF; CDR3 DNA: TGTGCCAGCAGCCCCCTCAAGGAGCAGTTCTTC
D gene: TRBD1; V gene: TRBV7-9; J gene: TRBJ2-5; clone size: NA; CDR3 protein: CASSPMGWLTGQETQYF; CDR3 DNA: TGTGCCAGCAGCCCTATGGGGTGGCTGACAGGGCAAGAGACCCAGTACTTC
D gene: NA; V gene: TRBV5-6; J gene: TRBJ2-6; clone size: NA; CDR3 protein: CASSLALVSGANVLTF; CDR3 DNA: TGTGCCAGCAGCTTGGCCCTGGTTTCTGGGGCCAACGTCCTGACTTTC
D gene: TRBD2; V gene: TRBV5-4; J gene: TRBJ2-3; clone size: NA; CDR3 protein: CASSLRLAVTTDTQYF; CDR3 DNA: TGTGCCAGCAGCTTGCGACTAGCGGTAACCACAGATACGCAGTATTTT